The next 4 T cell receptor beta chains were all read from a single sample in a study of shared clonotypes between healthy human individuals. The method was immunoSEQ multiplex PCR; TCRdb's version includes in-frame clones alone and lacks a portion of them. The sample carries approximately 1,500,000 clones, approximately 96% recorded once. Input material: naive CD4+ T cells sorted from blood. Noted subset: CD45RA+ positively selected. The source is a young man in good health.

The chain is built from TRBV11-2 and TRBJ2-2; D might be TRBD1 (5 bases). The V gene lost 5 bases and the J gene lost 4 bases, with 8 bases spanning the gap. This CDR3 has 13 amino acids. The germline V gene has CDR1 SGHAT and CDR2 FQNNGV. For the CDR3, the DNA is TGTGCCAGCAGCCGTAGGGGCACCGGGGAGCTGTTTTTT. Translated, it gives CASSRRGTGELFF.

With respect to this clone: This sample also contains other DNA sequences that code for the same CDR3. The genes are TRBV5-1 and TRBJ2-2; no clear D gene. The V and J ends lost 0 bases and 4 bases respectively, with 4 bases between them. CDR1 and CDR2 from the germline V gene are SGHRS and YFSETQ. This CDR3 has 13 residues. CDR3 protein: CASSLGVTGELFF. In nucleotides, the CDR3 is TGCGCCAGCAGCTTGGGCGTCACCGGGGAGCTGTTTTTT.

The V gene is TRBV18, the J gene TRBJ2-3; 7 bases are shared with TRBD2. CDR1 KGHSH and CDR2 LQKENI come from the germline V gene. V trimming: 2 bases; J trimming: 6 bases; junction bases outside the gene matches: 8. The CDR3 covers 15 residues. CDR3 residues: CASSPGVAGGDTQYF. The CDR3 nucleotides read TGTGCCAGCTCACCAGGAGTAGCGGGTGGGGATACGCAGTATTTT.

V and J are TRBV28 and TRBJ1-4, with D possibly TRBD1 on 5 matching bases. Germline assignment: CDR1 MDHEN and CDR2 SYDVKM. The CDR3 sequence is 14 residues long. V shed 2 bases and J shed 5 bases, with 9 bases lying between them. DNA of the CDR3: TGTGCCAGCAGTTTACTGGGGGTCAATGAAAAACTGTTTTTT. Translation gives CASSLLGVNEKLFF.